The clone carrying this TCR beta chain was counted between two and nine times. Its antigen remains unidentified. This entry belongs to a study of post-analysis software for immune sequencing data. In the study overall: The disease courses spanned relapsing-remitting, secondary progressive and progressive-relapsing forms of multiple sclerosis. Study-level points and caveats: By F measure, strong co-clustering occurred among samples prepared in the same batch. When compared against controls, multiple sclerosis patients showed significantly lower normalized Chao1 diversity. About 5 TRBV segments appeared more often in patients than in controls, and TRBV5-6, TRBV5-1 and TRBV20-1 were among these.

The V end lost 2 bases, the J end lost 6 bases, and 8 bases lay between the germline ends. This CDR3 region has 11 residues. Per the germline V gene, CDR1 is GTSNPN and CDR2 is SVGIG (reference sequence). The TCR beta cDNA libraries carried unique molecular identifiers. One entry per CDR3 protein results from TCRdb running MiXCR on the PCR reads. The table lists around 710,000 distinct CDR3 sequences, around 42% of them singletons. The sequence derives from a girl aged 5-17 years with multiple sclerosis. The rearrangement joins TRBV30 to TRBJ2-7; D remains unclear. The sequencing input was blood. The CDR3 loop reads CAWSYTAEQYF. The CDR3 DNA is TGTGCCTGGAGTTATACAGCCGAGCAGTACTTC.